This record covers a single T cell receptor beta chain. Its antigen is unidentified. The data stem from a study of Graves' ophthalmopathy and Graves' hyperthyroidism. On the study more broadly: Specimen type is peripheral blood, obtained at initial diagnosis before any treatment.

RNA transcripts were the source from which TCR beta CDR3 regions were amplified. After a first-round RT-PCR with HTBI primers, a second-round multiplex PCR was run. TCRdb reprocessed the multiplex PCR reads via MiXCR and lists one record per CDR3 protein. Found here are around 400,000 distinct CDR3 sequences, roughly 21% of them singletons; the top ten hold roughly 3%. Study conclusions and caveats: A roughly 83% specificity and 87.88% sensitivity were achieved by a 13-signature model that separated ophthalmopathy from stable hyperthyroidism. Among expanded thyroid clonotypes above 0.001 frequency, most also occurred in blood. The model's prediction of ophthalmopathy progression had around 70% sensitivity and approximately 72% specificity.

V was cut by 3 bases and J by 0 bases, with 6 bases left in between. This CDR3 is built from 13 residues. Germline V gene lookup returns CDR1 MDHEN and CDR2 SYDVKM. The clonotype was recovered from a woman aged 18-29 years with stable Graves' hyperthyroidism. The sample consisted of peripheral blood. This chain uses TRBV28 with TRBJ2-7; D is perhaps TRBD2 (5 bases). CDR3 in amino acids: CASSLEVSYEQYF. CDR3 DNA sequence: TGTGCCAGCAGTTTGGAGGTCTCCTACGAGCAGTACTTC.